One sample yielded the 17 T cell receptor beta chains listed below, sequenced in a study of blood T cell repertoires in COVID-19. Data came from immunoSEQ multiplex PCR; TCRdb stores just in-frame clones and leaves some out. This table holds some 250,000 clones, just under 90% found once. The sequenced sample was PBMCs or T cells enriched from blood (not recorded which). The receptors were sampled from a woman under 40 with acute COVID-19.

This clone was counted once. V is TRBV13 and J is TRBJ1-4; tentatively, D is TRBD1 (5 bases). Germline loops: CDR1 PRHDT, CDR2 FYEKMQ (reference sequence). This CDR3 region has 13 residues. V was trimmed by 0 bases and J by 11 bases, leaving 10 bases between them. CDR3 in DNA: TGTGCCAGCAGCTTAGGGGGGCCCTCCAAACTGTTTTTT. This sequence encodes CASSLGGPSKLFF. Full variable domain (rest looked up from reference TRBV13 and TRBJ1-4): AAGVIQSPRHLIKEKRETATLKCYPIPRHDTVYWYQQGPGQDPQFLISFYEKMQSDKGSIPDRFSAQQFSDYHSELNMSSLELGDSALYFCASSLGGPSKLFFGSGTQLSVL.

This clone has only one observation. V usage is TRBV7-2 and J usage is TRBJ2-5; 9 positions agree with TRBD2. With 5 bases clipped from V and 3 bases from J, the junction kept 7 bases outside the gene matches. The V gene's germline CDR1 is SGHTA and CDR2 FQGNSA. This CDR3 comprises 15 residues. CDR3 DNA: TGTGCCAGCAGCCACCGGAGGACTAGCGAAGAGACCCAGTACTTC. It codes for CASSHRRTSEETQYF. The whole variable domain, remainder taken from reference TRBV7-2 and TRBJ2-5, is GAGVSQSPSNKVTEKGKDVELRCDPISGHTALYWYRQSLGQGLEFLIYFQGNSAPDKSGLPSDRFSAERTGGSVSTLTIQRTQQEDSAVYLCASSHRRTSEETQYFGPGTRLLVL.

The chain links TRBV7-8 to TRBJ2-1, with 7 bases matching TRBD2. The V segment lost 1 base and the J segment 10 bases; nucleotides outside the gene matches: 4. The germline gives CDR1 SGHVS, CDR2 FQNEAQ. This CDR3 comprises 13 residues. CDR3 sequence (DNA): TGTGCCAGCAGCTTAGGGGGACTACCGGAGCAGTTCTTC. This gives the protein CASSLGGLPEQFF.

The chain joins TRBV18 to TRBJ1-5, with D perhaps TRBD1 (5 bases). Germline CDR1 is KGHSH and CDR2 is LQKENI. Trimming left V 3 bases short and J 0 bases short, with 9 bases between. The CDR3 spans 15 residues. Here the CDR3 reads CASSPMTDSNQPQHF. For the CDR3, the DNA is TGTGCCAGCTCACCGATGACAGATAGCAATCAGCCCCAGCATTTT.

The chain employs TRBV18 and TRBJ2-5; TRBD1 matches 11 bases. The CDR3 length is 14 residues. J lost 5 bases, V lost 6 bases, and 5 bases had no gene match. In germline, CDR1 is KGHSH, CDR2 LQKENI. CDR3 loop: CASSHGQGAETQYF. CDR3 DNA: TGTGCCAGCTCTCACGGACAGGGGGCGGAGACCCAGTACTTC.

In this sample, this clone turned up a few times. Other DNA variants within this sample encode the same CDR3. The J gene is TRBJ2-3, the V gene TRBV7-2; D remains unclear. The V gene's germline CDR1 is SGHTA and CDR2 FQGNSA. The V end lost 3 bases, the J end lost 2 bases, and 6 bases lay between the germline ends. This CDR3 spans 13 amino acids. CDR3 amino acids: CASSLAPTDTQYF. The CDR3, as DNA: TGTGCCAGCAGCTTGGCCCCCACAGATACGCAGTATTTT.

The chain couples TRBV27 to TRBJ2-7; D not certain. In germline, CDR1 is MNHEY, CDR2 SMNVEV (reference sequence). CDR3 length equals 12 residues. The ends were cut back, 5 bases at V and 12 bases at J, with 17 bases in the middle. The CDR3 DNA is TGTGCCAGCAGTACCATCACCGGTCCTCCGTACTTC. This encodes CASSTITGPPYF.

The V and J genes are TRBV5-1 and TRBJ2-4, with TRBD2 identical over 14 bases. Germline CDR1 SGHRS, CDR2 YFSETQ. This CDR3 is 20 amino acids long. V was pared by 3 bases and J by 0 bases, with 11 bases of the junction left unmatched. The CDR3 DNA follows: TGCGCCAGCAGCTGGGAAGGGACTAGCGGGGGACACCTAGCCAAAAACATTCAGTACTTC. Translating it yields CASSWEGTSGGHLAKNIQYF.

The rearrangement links TRBV5-5 to TRBJ1-2; D is uncertain. CDR3 length: 15 residues. The germline V gene encodes CDR1 SGHKS and CDR2 YYEKEE (reference sequence). V lost 1 base, J lost 3 bases, and 13 bases lay in between. CDR3 amino acids: CASSLREDYDYGYTF. The DNA of the CDR3 is TGTGCCAGCAGCTTGCGGGAAGACTACGACTATGGCTACACCTTC.

This chain connects TRBV19 to TRBJ1-1, with TRBD1 matching over 7 bases. Germline values: CDR1 LNHDA, CDR2 SQIVND (reference sequence). The CDR3 extends over 15 amino acids. The junction had 13 bases not matched to a gene; V was cut back by 6 bases and J by 6 bases. CDR3 sequence reads: CASSLQGNHMAEAFF. DNA for the CDR3: TGTGCCAGTAGCCTACAGGGGAATCATATGGCTGAAGCTTTCTTT.

This chain uses TRBV9 with TRBJ1-2, with 7 bases fitting TRBD1. In germline, CDR1 is SGDLS, CDR2 YYNGEE. The CDR3 is made up of 15 amino acids. Unmatched junction bases numbered 6, after V lost 4 bases and J lost 0 bases. The chain's CDR3 is CASSTGDRTNYGYTF. As DNA, the CDR3 is TGTGCCAGCAGCACTGGGGACAGAACTAACTATGGCTACACCTTC.

CDR3 amino acids: CASSRGGPTYEQYF. The CDR3 region has the DNA TGCGCCAGCAGCAGGGGTGGGCCAACCTACGAGCAGTACTTC. The chain uses TRBV10-2 and TRBJ2-7; a weak D match, TRBD1 (6 bases). The CDR3 has 14 amino acids. Germline V CDR1 and CDR2: WSHSY, SAAADI. The V end lost 6 bases, the J end lost 2 bases, and 14 bases lay between the germline ends.

This clone has a handful of counts. The rearrangement links TRBV7-2 to TRBJ2-7; tentative D call: TRBD1 (5 bases). Germline CDR1 SGHTA, CDR2 FQGNSA. CDR3 length: 14 residues. Trimming took off 5 bases at V and 5 bases at J, with 16 bases between the two ends. Written as DNA, the CDR3 is TGTGCCAGCAGCCCCCGACAGTGGGTCAACGAGCAGTACTTC. Translating gives CASSPRQWVNEQYF.

The chain has TRBV6-4 and TRBJ2-2, with 10 bases fitting TRBD2. Unmatched junction bases numbered 1, after V lost 2 bases and J lost 1 base. The germline V gene encodes CDR1 MRHNA and CDR2 SNTAGT. CDR3 size: 16 residues. CDR3 nucleotides: TGTGCCAGCAGTGACACTAGCGGGGTGAACACCGGGGAGCTGTTTTTT. Protein sequence: CASSDTSGVNTGELFF.

This clone was detected once. J is TRBJ2-3 and V is TRBV4-2; possibly TRBD2 for D (6 bases). Trimming took off 2 bases at V and 6 bases at J, with 9 bases between the two ends. The CDR3 loop spans 13 amino acids. Germline CDR1 and CDR2: LGHNA and YNFKEQ. The CDR3 nucleotides are TGTGCCAGCAGCCAAACTAGCTTGGATACGCAGTATTTT. Protein: CASSQTSLDTQYF.

V gene TRBV27 combines with J gene TRBJ1-5; D unclear. This CDR3 has 15 residues. Deletions cut 3 bases from V and 1 base from J, with 10 bases between. In germline, CDR1 is MNHEY, CDR2 SMNVEV (reference sequence). CDR3: CASSLSPGSNQPQHF. CDR3 bases: TGTGCCAGCAGTTTGTCTCCCGGGAGCAATCAGCCCCAGCATTTT.

In its sample, this clone was seen a few times. The chain carries TRBV5-1 and TRBJ2-1; D is unresolved. The germline CDR1 and CDR2 sequences are SGHRS and YFSETQ. V dropped 4 bases and J dropped 2 bases, with 10 bases sitting between them. The length of the CDR3 is 14 residues. CDR3 bases: TGCGCCAGCAGCATGACTTCGACCTACAATGAGCAGTTCTTC. This gives the protein CASSMTSTYNEQFF.